Below, 8 T cell receptor beta chains from the same sample are listed, as sequenced in a study of control samples from healthy donors and cancer patients. Here immunoSEQ multiplex PCR was the method, and the copy in TCRdb shows in-frame clones only, minus some. The data include some 180,000 clones; the top ten clones carry more than 2%. Sequences were obtained from blood. The receptors come from a woman aged 25 to 39 in good health.

This chain's CDR3 is CASRKQGQPYGYTF. CDR3 in DNA: TGTGCCAGCAGAAAACAGGGACAACCCTATGGCTACACCTTC. The genes are TRBV5-4 and TRBJ1-2; D might be TRBD1 (6 bases). Germline values: CDR1 SGHNT, CDR2 YYREEE (reference sequence). This CDR3 comprises 14 residues. V dropped 5 bases and J dropped 4 bases, with 15 bases sitting between them.

This sequence joins TRBV9 and TRBJ1-1; the match to TRBD1 covers 8 bases. V was pared by 1 base and J by 6 bases, with 5 bases of the junction left unmatched. The germline V gene encodes CDR1 SGDLS and CDR2 YYNGEE. The CDR3 is made up of 14 amino acids. CDR3 sequence reads: CASSVTTGVAEAFF. The CDR3 nucleotides read TGTGCCAGCAGCGTAACGACAGGGGTCGCTGAAGCTTTCTTT.

The chain joins TRBV7-6 to TRBJ1-4; the match to TRBD1 covers 10 bases. Germline lookup yields CDR1 SGHVS and CDR2 FNYEAQ. The CDR3 has 16 amino acids. With 3 bases clipped from V and 2 bases from J, the junction kept 3 bases outside the gene matches. CDR3 sequence reads: CASSLGQGTTNEKLFF. CDR3 in DNA: TGTGCCAGCAGCTTGGGACAGGGGACCACTAATGAAAAACTGTTTTTT. Full variable domain (remainder filled in from reference TRBV7-6 and TRBJ1-4): GAGVSQSPRYKVTKRGQDVALRCDPISGHVSLYWYRQALGQGPEFLTYFNYEAQQDKSGLPNDRFSAERPEGSISTLTIQRTEQRDSAMYRCASSLGQGTTNEKLFFGSGTQLSVL.

The chain couples TRBV28 to TRBJ2-7, with D perhaps TRBD1 (6 bases). In germline, CDR1 is MDHEN, CDR2 SYDVKM. This CDR3 has 13 amino acids. Trimming left V 3 bases short and J 2 bases short, with 8 bases between. This CDR3 is CASSLGHTYEQYF. In DNA, the CDR3 is TGTGCCAGCAGTTTGGGACACACCTACGAGCAGTACTTC.

The J gene is TRBJ2-3, the V gene TRBV14, with a possible D match to TRBD2 (7 bases). Trimming took 4 bases from V and 0 from J, leaving 20 bases between them. Germline V gene sequence: CDR1 SGHDN, CDR2 FVKESK. The CDR3 is 18 residues long. This CDR3 is CASSPRGGGTASTDTQYF. The CDR3 region has the DNA TGTGCCAGCAGCCCTCGGGGAGGGGGGACCGCTAGCACAGATACGCAGTATTTT.

The J gene is TRBJ2-2, the V gene TRBV5-1; TRBD2 is a possible D gene (5 bases). CDR3 length equals 15 residues. V was shortened by 6 bases and J by 1 base, with 13 bases between the two germline ends. Germline values: CDR1 SGHRS, CDR2 YFSETQ. CDR3 sequence reads: CASTPEGRNTGELFF. DNA of the CDR3: TGCGCCAGCACGCCCGAGGGCAGGAACACCGGGGAGCTGTTTTTT.

V usage is TRBV5-1 and J usage is TRBJ2-7, with D possibly matching TRBD1 (6 bases). V lost 4 bases to trimming and J lost 1 base, with 12 bases between them. The CDR3 length is 14 residues. Germline V lookup: CDR1 SGHRS, CDR2 YFSETQ. For the CDR3, the DNA is TGCGCCAGCAGCATCCGGGACAAGTCCTACGAGCAGTACTTC. Translating it yields CASSIRDKSYEQYF. Full variable domain (rest looked up from reference TRBV5-1 and TRBJ2-7): KAGVTQTPRYLIKTRGQQVTLSCSPISGHRSVSWYQQTPGQGLQFLFEYFSETQRNKGNFPGRFSGRQFSNSRSEMNVSTLELGDSALYLCASSIRDKSYEQYFGPGTRLTVT.

The V call is TRBV4-1, the J call TRBJ2-5, with 7 bases identical to TRBD1. Germline values: CDR1 MGHRA, CDR2 YSYEKL. CDR3 size: 17 residues. J lost 5 bases, V lost 2 bases, and 14 bases had no gene match. The CDR3 DNA follows: TGCGCCAGCAGCCAAAATCCTACGACAGGGTATCCGGAGACCCAGTACTTC. This encodes CASSQNPTTGYPETQYF.